These 10 T cell receptor beta chains were all obtained from the same sample, sequenced in a study of blood T cell repertoires in COVID-19. TCRdb's copy holds only in-frame clones and misses some; the assay was immunoSEQ multiplex PCR. This sample yields over 200,000 clones, of which 88% are seen a single time; 2.5% to 3% belongs to the top ten. Sequencing was performed on peripheral blood. These receptors all come from a woman aged 55 to 70 with acute or convalescent COVID-19.

This clone was observed a handful of times. The V gene is TRBV28, the J gene TRBJ1-6, with 7 bases that match TRBD1. This CDR3 region has 16 residues. V shed 5 bases and J 6 bases; nucleotides not matched to a gene: 10. The germline V gene encodes CDR1 MDHEN and CDR2 SYDVKM. Here the CDR3 reads CASSALDRASNSPLHF. CDR3 coding DNA: TGTGCCAGCAGTGCCCTCGACAGGGCTAGTAATTCACCCCTCCACTTT.

The chain links TRBV27 to TRBJ1-3; D remains ambiguous. The CDR3 runs 15 residues. Germline CDR1 and CDR2: MNHEY and SMNVEV (reference sequence). V lost 2 bases and J lost 3, with 11 bases in between. CDR3 DNA sequence: TGTGCCAGCAGTTTACTACGTGGGCTTGGAAACACCATATATTTT. This gives the protein CASSLLRGLGNTIYF.

The chain combines TRBV18 with TRBJ1-4; 12 nucleotides agree with TRBD1. The CDR3 sequence is 15 residues long. V was clipped by 6 bases and J by 8 bases; unmatched bases: 7. CDR1 is KGHSH, CDR2 LQKENI, per germline. CDR3 residues: CASSSPGQGAEKLFF. The CDR3 region has the DNA TGTGCCAGCTCGTCGCCGGGACAGGGGGCGGAAAAACTGTTTTTT.

V usage is TRBV2 and J usage is TRBJ2-2, with 7 bases matching TRBD2. CDR1 is SNHLY and CDR2 is FYNNEI in the germline V gene. V gave up 5 bases and J gave up 1 base; unmatched junction bases: 13. This CDR3 has 18 amino acids. CDR3 in DNA: TGTGCCAGCAGTCGGGCTAGCGGATACCTAATGAACACCGGGGAGCTGTTTTTT. It yields the protein CASSRASGYLMNTGELFF.

CDR3 protein: CSASAQLETQYF. CDR3 DNA: TGCAGTGCTAGTGCCCAGTTAGAGACCCAGTACTTC. The gene calls are TRBV20-1 and TRBJ2-5; D unclear. The CDR3 has 12 amino acids. The germline gives CDR1 DFQATT, CDR2 SNEGSKA (reference sequence). Trimming took 3 bases from V and 4 from J, leaving 9 bases between them.

The V and J genes are TRBV30 and TRBJ1-1; unclear D gene. The CDR3 is 13 residues long. Germline-derived CDR1 and CDR2 are GTSNPN and SVGIG (reference sequence). Trimming shortened V by 0 bases and J by 0 bases, and 5 bases separated the two germline ends. As DNA, the CDR3 is TGTGCCTGGAGTGTAGAGATGAACACTGAAGCTTTCTTT. Its translation is CAWSVEMNTEAFF. The variable domain in full, completed from reference TRBV30 and TRBJ1-1, reads SQTIHQWPATLVQPVGSPLSLECTVEGTSNPNLYWYRQAAGRGLQLLFYSVGIGQISSEVPQNLSASRPQDRQFILSSKKLLLSDSGFYLCAWSVEMNTEAFFGQGTRLTVV.

The chain has TRBV20-1 and TRBJ2-5; D unclear. V was cut by 3 bases and J by 4 bases, with 12 bases left in between. Germline lookup yields CDR1 DFQATT and CDR2 SNEGSKA (reference sequence). The CDR3 loop spans 13 amino acids. DNA of the CDR3: TGCAGTGCTAGTTTTGCGGTGGTAGAGACCCAGTACTTC. It is translated as CSASFAVVETQYF.

The chain employs TRBV3-1 (or the pseudogene TRBV3-2) and TRBJ1-2, with a tentative D call TRBD1 (6 bases). CDR3 length: 15 residues. Germline V gene data show CDR1 as LGHDT and CDR2 as YNNKEL (reference sequence). Trimming removed 4 bases from V and 3 bases from J, with 15 bases in between. The CDR3 loop reads CASSRHGGSDYGYTF. CDR3 DNA sequence: TGTGCCAGCAGCCGCCATGGGGGCTCGGACTATGGCTACACCTTC.

This clone was detected once. The CDR3 sequence: CASTRAGNTIYF. The CDR3 nucleotides read TGTGCCAGCACCAGGGCTGGAAACACCATATATTTT. The chain recombines TRBV28 with TRBJ1-3, with a tentative D call TRBD1 (5 bases). V lost 7 bases to trimming and J lost 2 bases, with 6 bases between them. Germline loops: CDR1 MDHEN, CDR2 SYDVKM. The CDR3 is 12 residues long.

This chain's CDR3 is CASSKGTGTEAFF. CDR3 bases: TGTGCCAGCAGCAAGGGGACTGGGACTGAAGCTTTCTTT. The V and J genes are TRBV27 and TRBJ1-1, with D perhaps TRBD1 (5 bases). The CDR3 consists of 13 residues. The ends were cut back, 6 bases at V and 5 bases at J, with 13 bases in the middle. Germline V gene lookup returns CDR1 MNHEY and CDR2 SMNVEV (reference sequence).